The rows below give T cell receptor beta chains drawn from one sample of a study of T cell responses to AZD1222 COVID-19 vaccine. Sequencing was performed with immunoSEQ multiplex PCR; in TCRdb, only in-frame clones are kept and a portion is missing. Here the sample spans 150,000 to 200,000 clones, around 88% being singletons. Sequences were derived from peripheral blood, sampled 28 days after the second AZD1222 dose. These TCRs come from an adult who received the AZD1222 COVID-19 vaccine. CDR3s include the opening cysteine and the closing phenylalanine or tryptophan. A D gene is named only where the DNA matches it firmly. A row's size may be missing; if present it is once, few, many or a size class.

size: once
J: TRBJ2-5
V: TRBV30
D: .
DNA: TGTGCCTGGAGGAGGCAAGAGACCCAGTACTTC
CDR3: CAWRRQETQYF

size: few
J: TRBJ1-4
V: TRBV6-6
D: .
DNA: TGTGCCAGCAGTTACTCCGTGGCGGGTGAAAAACTGTTTTTT
CDR3: CASSYSVAGEKLFF

size: .
J: TRBJ1-1
V: TRBV9
D: .
DNA: TGTGCCAGCAGCGTAGTGCCCCCTGGGCAGGCCCATACTGAAGCTTTCTTT
CDR3: CASSVVPPGQAHTEAFF

size: .
J: TRBJ1-6
V: TRBV7-2
D: .
DNA: TGTGCCAGCAGCCCGACAGGCCGGGGCAATAATTCACCCCTCCACTTT
CDR3: CASSPTGRGNNSPLHF

size: once
J: TRBJ1-2
V: TRBV3-1/TRBV3-2
D: .
DNA: TGTGCCAGCAGCCAAGATCCGACAGCCATATCAAAAGGCTACACCTTC
CDR3: CASSQDPTAISKGYTF

size: few
J: TRBJ1-2
V: TRBV2
D: .
DNA: TGTGCCAGCAGTGAAGCCAGCAACTATGGCTACACCTTC
CDR3: CASSEASNYGYTF

size: .
J: TRBJ1-5
V: TRBV7-8
D: .
DNA: TGTGCCAGCAGCTTAGGGGATCTGACCAATCAGCCCCAGCATTTT
CDR3: CASSLGDLTNQPQHF

size: once
J: TRBJ2-7
V: TRBV2
D: .
DNA: TGTGCCAGCGGGCTGGGCCGTTCATTTGCACAGCAGTACTTC
CDR3: CASGLGRSFAQQYF

size: .
J: TRBJ2-7
V: TRBV10-3
D: .
DNA: TGTGCCATCAGCCGGGACGGCTCCTACGAGCAGTACTTC
CDR3: CAISRDGSYEQYF

size: .
J: TRBJ2-2
V: TRBV11-2
D: TRBD1
DNA: TGTGCCAGCAGCGGACAGGTTGCCACCGGGGAGCTGTTTTTT
CDR3: CASSGQVATGELFF

size: .
J: TRBJ2-1
V: TRBV2
D: TRBD2
DNA: TGTGCCAGCATGGGGGAGTTGCGGGGGAACAATGAGCAGTTCTTC
CDR3: CASMGELRGNNEQFF

size: .
J: TRBJ1-5
V: TRBV19
D: TRBD1
DNA: TGTGCCACCGCGGACAGGGGCAATCAGCCCCAGCATTTT
CDR3: CATADRGNQPQHF

size: .
J: TRBJ2-2
V: TRBV9
D: .
DNA: TGTGCCAGCAGCTATCTAACAGAAGGCGGGGAGCTGTTTTTT
CDR3: CASSYLTEGGELFF

size: .
J: TRBJ1-1
V: TRBV6-5
D: .
DNA: TGTGCCAGCAAACCGAGCGATCGTGAAGCTTTCTTT
CDR3: CASKPSDREAFF

size: .
J: TRBJ2-5
V: TRBV24-1
D: .
DNA: TGTGCCACCAGTGAACCGGGCCTTCAAGAGACCCAGTACTTC
CDR3: CATSEPGLQETQYF

size: once
J: TRBJ1-1
V: TRBV7-2
D: .
DNA: TGTGCCAGCAGCCGACCGGAGAACACTGAAGCTTTCTTT
CDR3: CASSRPENTEAFF

size: .
J: TRBJ2-1
V: TRBV10-1
D: .
DNA: TGCGCCCGCCATCGGGGACTCGATGGCTCCTACAATGAGCAGTTCTTC
CDR3: CARHRGLDGSYNEQFF

size: few
J: TRBJ2-7
V: TRBV6-1
D: .
DNA: TGTGCCAGCAGTGAAGGACAGCCCTACGAGCAGTACTTC
CDR3: CASSEGQPYEQYF

size: .
J: TRBJ2-3
V: TRBV7-9
D: .
DNA: TGTGCCAGCACTCGAGATGGGGGCCCAGATACGCAGTATTTT
CDR3: CASTRDGGPDTQYF

size: .
J: TRBJ1-3
V: TRBV6-4
D: TRBD1
DNA: TGTGCCAGCAGTAACAGGGGGATCGGAAACACCATATATTTT
CDR3: CASSNRGIGNTIYF

size: few
J: TRBJ2-7
V: TRBV3-1/TRBV3-2
D: .
DNA: TGTGCCAGCAGCCAAGATCGCCGGGCTGGGACCTACGAGCAGTACTTC
CDR3: CASSQDRRAGTYEQYF

size: .
J: TRBJ2-2
V: TRBV9
D: TRBD1
DNA: TGTGCCAGCAGCGCCCCGATGGACAGGGCGAACACCGGGGAGCTGTTTTTT
CDR3: CASSAPMDRANTGELFF

size: .
J: TRBJ2-3
V: TRBV7-2
D: .
DNA: TGTGCCAGCAGCTTAGGGCAGAGCACAGATACGCAGTATTTT
CDR3: CASSLGQSTDTQYF

size: few
J: TRBJ2-2
V: TRBV27
D: TRBD2
DNA: TGTGCCAGCAGTCCCCAAGGGACTAGCGGGGACACCGGGGAGCTGTTTTTT
CDR3: CASSPQGTSGDTGELFF

size: .
J: TRBJ2-7
V: TRBV2
D: .
DNA: TGTGCCAGCACTAAAGGGACTGATGGCTCCTACGAGCAGTACTTC
CDR3: CASTKGTDGSYEQYF

size: .
J: TRBJ1-3
V: TRBV5-1
D: .
DNA: TGCGCCAGCAGCTTGGCCCCGGCAGGGGCAGGAAACACCATATATTTT
CDR3: CASSLAPAGAGNTIYF

size: .
J: TRBJ1-2
V: TRBV5-1
D: .
DNA: TGCGCCAGCAGCTTCGACCCTTCCTCCTTGTATGGCTACACCTTC
CDR3: CASSFDPSSLYGYTF

size: .
J: TRBJ2-1
V: TRBV9
D: TRBD2
DNA: TGTGCCAGCAGCGTAGGTCTAGCGGGGGGTCTCAATGAGCAGTTCTTC
CDR3: CASSVGLAGGLNEQFF

size: .
J: TRBJ2-1
V: TRBV11-3
D: .
DNA: TGTGCCAGCAGCAAGGGCGATGAGCAGTTCTTC
CDR3: CASSKGDEQFF

size: .
J: TRBJ2-7
V: TRBV9
D: TRBD2
DNA: TGTGCCAGCAGCGTAGAAGAGCGGGGGGGCCCCTACGAGCAGTACTTC
CDR3: CASSVEERGGPYEQYF

size: .
J: TRBJ1-2
V: TRBV29-1
D: .
DNA: TGCAGCGTTGAAGATCGGGTCGGCTACACCTTC
CDR3: CSVEDRVGYTF

size: .
J: TRBJ1-2
V: TRBV2
D: .
DNA: TGTGCCAGCAGCCCATACACGGTGGGGGTTAATAATGGCTACACCTTC
CDR3: CASSPYTVGVNNGYTF

size: .
J: TRBJ2-1
V: TRBV5-8
D: TRBD1
DNA: TGTGCCAGCAGCTCGGGACAGGGTGGCAACAATGAGCAGTTCTTC
CDR3: CASSSGQGGNNEQFF

size: .
J: TRBJ1-2
V: TRBV12-3/TRBV12-4
D: .
DNA: TGTGCCAGCCGCGAGGGGCCGAGCTATGGCTACACCTTC
CDR3: CASREGPSYGYTF

size: .
J: TRBJ2-7
V: TRBV7-3
D: .
DNA: TGTGCCAGCAGCTTAGAACCAGGGAGAAACTACGAGCAGTACTTC
CDR3: CASSLEPGRNYEQYF